This entry is about one TCR beta chain. Its target is unknown. This sample stems from a study of cytomegalovirus exposure and HLA in healthy donors. Study conclusions and caveats: Among TCR beta chains of equal frequency, HLA-associated ones were more clonally expanded in a later analysis.

Healthy bone marrow donors formed the donor group. The PCR used 60 Vbeta and 13 Jbeta primers. Data came from immunoSEQ multiplex PCR; TCRdb stores just in-frame clones and leaves some out. The sample lists over 150,000 clones, approximately 90% occurring once. CDR1 is SGHTA and CDR2 is FQGNSA in the germline V gene. The CDR3 is made up of 17 amino acids. V was shortened by 5 bases and J by 0 bases, with 14 bases between the two germline ends. The origin of this receptor is a woman under 40 in good health and CMV-seronegative. The sample was PBMCs. This chain uses TRBV7-2 with TRBJ1-6; no definite D call. For the CDR3, the DNA is TGTGCCAGCAGCCTAGTGGGCGTGAGCTCCTATAATTCACCCCTCCACTTT. Translated: CASSLVGVSSYNSPLHF.